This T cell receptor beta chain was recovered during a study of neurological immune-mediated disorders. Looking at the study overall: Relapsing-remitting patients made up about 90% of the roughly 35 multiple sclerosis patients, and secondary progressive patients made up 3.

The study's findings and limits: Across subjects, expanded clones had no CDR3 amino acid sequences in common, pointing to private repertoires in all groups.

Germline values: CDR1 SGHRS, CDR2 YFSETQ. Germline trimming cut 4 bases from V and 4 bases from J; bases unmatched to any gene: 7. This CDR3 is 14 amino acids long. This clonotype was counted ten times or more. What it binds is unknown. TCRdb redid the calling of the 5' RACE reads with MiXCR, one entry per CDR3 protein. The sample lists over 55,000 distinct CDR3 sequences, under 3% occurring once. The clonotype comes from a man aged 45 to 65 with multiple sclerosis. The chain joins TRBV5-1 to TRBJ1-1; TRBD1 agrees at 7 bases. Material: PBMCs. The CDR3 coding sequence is TGCGCCAGCAGCCAGCAACAGGGGAGCACTGAAGCTTTCTTT. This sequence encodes CASSQQQGSTEAFF.